This TCR beta chain appears in the sequencing data of a study of T cell responses to AZD1222 COVID-19 vaccine. The study's findings and limits: White British people made up most donors, females outnumbered males, and clonal diversity was possibly underestimated. Along spike, vaccine-associated CD4 TCRs were found throughout, with dominance at 160-218 and 743-854.

Profiled with immunoSEQ multiplex PCR; TCRdb holds only in-frame clones, not every one. Of roughly 100,000 clones listed, 85% to 90% are singletons. Comments on this clone: Its target is not known.

Pooling covered second doses at about 4 or about 12 weeks. Germline V gene data show CDR1 as LGHNA and CDR2 as YNFKEQ. The CDR3 extends over 16 amino acids. With 1 base removed from V and 10 bases from J, the gap between germline ends came to 17 bases. The TCR sequence derives from an adult who received the AZD1222 COVID-19 vaccine. Sample: peripheral blood, taken 28 days after the second AZD1222 dose. The chain uses TRBV4-2 and TRBJ1-6; D is perhaps TRBD1 (5 bases). CDR3 DNA: TGTGCCAGCAGCCAAGTCAAGGGGCTCCGGGGGTCACCCCTCCACTTT. It codes for CASSQVKGLRGSPLHF.